One sample yielded the 20 T cell receptor beta chains listed below, sequenced in a study of T cells in Graves' hyperthyroidism and ophthalmopathy. The investigators amplified TCR beta CDR3 regions from RNA transcripts. The primer set for the first-round RT-PCR of the TCR CDR3 was HTBI. TCRdb itself ran the multiplex PCR reads through MiXCR, one entry per CDR3 protein. Of under 70,000 distinct CDR3 sequences listed, approximately 50% are singletons. Source material: blood. The receptors shown here come from a woman aged 60-75 years with Graves' ophthalmopathy.

The chain couples TRBV20-1 to TRBJ1-1; D remains unclear. The V gene lost 0 bases and the J gene lost 1 base, with 9 bases spanning the gap. The CDR3 covers 14 residues. Germline V CDR1 and CDR2: DFQATT, SNEGSKA (reference sequence). The CDR3 DNA sequence: TGCAGTGCTAGAGATGACGGTGGGAACACTGAAGCTTTCTTT. It translates to CSARDDGGNTEAFF.

This clonotype was detected ten times or more. The V call is TRBV19, the J call TRBJ1-4; 8 bases fit TRBD1. Germline trimming cut 7 bases from V and 6 bases from J; bases unmatched to any gene: 7. CDR1 and CDR2 from the germline V gene are LNHDA and SQIVND (reference sequence). This CDR3 contains 14 residues. In DNA, the CDR3 is TGTGCCAGTAATCAGGGGGCGCGGGATGAAAAACTGTTTTTT. Translation: CASNQGARDEKLFF.

This chain links TRBV25-1 with TRBJ2-1; 9 bases map to TRBD2. CDR3 length: 20 amino acids. CDR1 and CDR2 from the germline V gene are MGHDK and SYGVNS. V shed 1 base, J shed 0 bases, and the junction held 13 bases outside the gene matches. The CDR3 loop is CASSELRRLAGAVSYNEQFF. The CDR3 DNA is TGTGCCAGCAGTGAATTAAGGAGATTAGCGGGGGCCGTCTCCTACAATGAGCAGTTCTTC.

The table lists this clonotype with many counts. A much larger clone sits a single nucleotide away, making a read error possible. The chain links TRBV6-2 or TRBV6-3 to TRBJ1-1; possibly TRBD1 for D (5 bases). Trimming took off 9 bases at V and 4 bases at J, with 15 bases between the two ends. Germline CDR1 reads MNHEY; CDR2 reads SVGEGT. This CDR3 comprises 13 residues. In nucleotides, the CDR3 is TGTGCCAGTAGGGACCGAACTGTCACTGAAGCTTTCTTT. This translates into CASRDRTVTEAFF.

As regards this clonotype: One end of the junction is discordant with germline, which a read error may explain. This chain joins TRBV12-3 or TRBV12-4 and TRBJ2-3; a weak D match, TRBD2 (7 bases). This CDR3 is built from 12 residues. CDR3 nucleotides: TGTGCCAGCAGTTGGACTAGTGGGGGGCCCGTTTTT. Encoded protein: CASSWTSGGPVF.

This clonotype was seen just once. This chain uses TRBV20-1 with TRBJ2-7, with 13 bases matching TRBD2. CDR1 is DFQATT, CDR2 SNEGSKA, per germline (reference sequence). The CDR3 runs 16 residues. After removal of 0 bases from V and 9 bases from J, the junction contained 11 bases not matched to a gene. The CDR3 reads CSARERTSGRDHGQYF. CDR3 sequence (DNA): TGCAGTGCTAGAGAAAGGACTAGCGGGAGAGACCACGGGCAGTACTTC.

About this clonotype itself: At one end the junction does not follow the germline gene, possibly because of a read error. This chain links TRBV9 with TRBJ2-1; TRBD2 agrees at 9 bases. The CDR3 runs 14 residues. Germline V gene lookup returns CDR1 SGDLS and CDR2 YYNGEE. CDR3 sequence reads: CASSPGLAGNEQSF. The CDR3 DNA follows: TGTGCCAGCAGCCCGGGACTAGCAGGTAATGAGCAGTCCTTC.

The sample holds many counts of this clonotype. This chain uses TRBV28 with TRBJ2-7; TRBD2 aligns across 13 bases. CDR1 and CDR2 from the germline V gene are MDHEN and SYDVKM. The CDR3 consists of 17 residues. V shed 4 bases, J shed 3 bases, and the junction held 9 bases outside the gene matches. Written as DNA, the CDR3 is TGTGCCAGCAGTTCCTGGACCGGGACTAGCGGGGACTACGAGCAGTACTTC. Translated: CASSSWTGTSGDYEQYF.

Points on this clonotype: At one end the junction does not follow the germline gene, possibly because of a read error. The rearrangement joins TRBV7-2 to TRBJ1-5; D perhaps matches TRBD1 (6 bases). Germline V CDR1 and CDR2: SGHTA, FQGNSA. The CDR3 loop spans 14 amino acids. The CDR3 here is CASSPGTTNEPQHF. The CDR3 bases are TGTGCCAGCAGCCCCGGGACAACCAATGAGCCCCAGCATTTT.

This rearrangement joins TRBV20-1 to TRBJ2-6; TRBD2 matches at 7 bases. J lost 4 bases, V lost 6 bases, and 15 bases had no gene match. This CDR3 region has 17 residues. Germline V CDR1 and CDR2: DFQATT, SNEGSKA (reference sequence). The CDR3, as DNA: TGCAGTGCCAGCACCTTTGAGGGAGGGGCCGGGGCCAACGTCCTGACTTTC. Translated, it gives CSASTFEGGAGANVLTF.

DNA for the CDR3: TGTGCCAGTAGTATAGGGGGCAGCACAGATACGCAGTATTTT. Protein product: CASSIGGSTDTQYF. This chain connects TRBV19 to TRBJ2-3; D may be TRBD1 (5 bases). Trimming took 1 base from V and 0 from J, leaving 5 bases between them. This CDR3 region has 14 residues. CDR1 and CDR2 (germline): LNHDA, SQIVND (reference sequence).

J is TRBJ1-2 and V is TRBV7-9; the D gene is possibly TRBD1 (6 bases). CDR3 length equals 16 residues. CDR1 SEHNR and CDR2 FQNEAQ come from the germline V gene (reference sequence). V was trimmed by 1 base and J by 0 bases, leaving 12 bases between them. The DNA for the CDR3 is TGTGCCAGCAGCTTAGGTCTCAGGGGAACTAACTATGGCTACACCTTC. Translated, it gives CASSLGLRGTNYGYTF.

The chain couples TRBV20-1 to TRBJ2-2; unclear D gene. Germline V gene data show CDR1 as DFQATT and CDR2 as SNEGSKA (reference sequence). This CDR3 contains 12 residues. V gave up 6 bases and J gave up 1 base, with 6 bases separating them. The CDR3: CSAVENTGELFF. The DNA for the CDR3 is TGCAGTGCAGTCGAGAACACCGGGGAGCTGTTTTTT.

This clonotype was found many times. J is TRBJ2-3 and V is TRBV3-1, with D unresolved. The length of the CDR3 is 15 residues. With 2 bases removed from V and 2 bases from J, the gap between germline ends came to 11 bases. The germline gives CDR1 LGHDT, CDR2 YNNKEL (reference sequence). The CDR3 region has the DNA TGTGCCAGCAGCCAACTTACTCCAACCACAGATACGCAGTATTTT. Residues: CASSQLTPTTDTQYF.

The chain carries TRBV20-1 and TRBJ2-2; D perhaps matches TRBD2 (6 bases). The CDR3 extends over 15 amino acids. The V end was cut by 1 base, the J end by 0 bases, with 9 bases between. Germline CDR1 is DFQATT and CDR2 is SNEGSKA (reference sequence). CDR3 region: CSARVAGSNTGELFF. In DNA form, the CDR3 reads TGCAGTGCTAGAGTTGCGGGATCGAACACCGGGGAGCTGTTTTTT.

This clonotype has at least ten counts. The CDR3, as DNA: TGTGCCAGCAGCGACACCGGGACTAGTTTTGATGAGCAGTTCTTC. Translation: CASSDTGTSFDEQFF. The chain has TRBV5-4 and TRBJ2-1, with 8 bases lining up with TRBD2. V was pared by 4 bases and J by 8 bases, with 11 bases of the junction left unmatched. The CDR3 is 15 residues long. The germline CDR1 and CDR2 sequences are SGHNT and YYREEE (reference sequence). Complete variable domain (other parts from reference TRBV5-4 and TRBJ2-1): ETGVTQSPTHLIKTRGQQVTLRCSSQSGHNTVSWYQQALGQGPQFIFQYYREEENGRGNFPPRFSGLQFPNYSSELNVNALELDDSALYLCASSDTGTSFDEQFFGPGTRLTVL.

The table lists this clonotype with a count of one. The genes are TRBV5-1 and TRBJ2-3; TRBD1 aligns across 12 bases. The germline CDR1 and CDR2 sequences are SGHRS and YFSETQ. Losses at the gene ends were 4 bases for V and 11 bases for J; bases not matched to a gene: 11. The length of the CDR3 is 15 residues. The CDR3 region is CASSAGQGALSEQYF. The CDR3, as DNA: TGCGCCAGCAGCGCGGGACAGGGGGCGCTCAGTGAGCAGTATTTT.

This clonotype was counted ten times or more. The chain recombines TRBV20-1 with TRBJ1-6; D not certain. Germline V gives CDR1 DFQATT, CDR2 SNEGSKA (reference sequence). V shed 1 base and J shed 4 bases, with 20 bases lying between them. The CDR3 runs to 18 residues. The CDR3 DNA is TGCAGTGCTAGAGGGGAGTACCAAGCCCACGATTATAATTCACCCCTCCACTTT. It is translated as CSARGEYQAHDYNSPLHF.

This chain joins TRBV5-6 and TRBJ2-7, with D tentatively TRBD1 (6 bases). The CDR3 runs to 14 residues. V lost 4 bases and J lost 3, with 14 bases in between. Germline V gene data show CDR1 as SGHDT and CDR2 as YYEEEE. CDR3 DNA: TGTGCCAGCAGCCCGGGACACGGCATCTACGAGCAGTACTTC. This codes for CASSPGHGIYEQYF.

This chain uses TRBV20-1 with TRBJ1-4; TRBD1 is a possible D gene (5 bases). This CDR3 has 15 residues. With 3 bases removed from V and 0 bases from J, the gap between germline ends came to 11 bases. The germline V gene encodes CDR1 DFQATT and CDR2 SNEGSKA (reference sequence). DNA of the CDR3: TGCAGTGCTAGTAGCGGGGGATCAACTAATGAAAAACTGTTTTTT. Its translation: CSASSGGSTNEKLFF.